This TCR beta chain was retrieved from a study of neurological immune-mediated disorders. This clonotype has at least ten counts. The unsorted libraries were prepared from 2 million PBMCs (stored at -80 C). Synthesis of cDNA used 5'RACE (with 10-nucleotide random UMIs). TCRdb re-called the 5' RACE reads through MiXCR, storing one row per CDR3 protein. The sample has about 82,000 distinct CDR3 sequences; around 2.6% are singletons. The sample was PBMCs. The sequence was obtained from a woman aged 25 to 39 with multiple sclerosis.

CDR3 amino acids: CASSLTSGSAETQYF. DNA for the CDR3: TGTGCCAGCAGCTTAACTAGCGGGAGTGCTGAGACCCAGTACTTC. The chain recombines TRBV11-2 with TRBJ2-5, with 11 nucleotides matching TRBD2. This CDR3 is built from 15 residues. The germline V gene encodes CDR1 SGHAT and CDR2 FQNNGV. The J segment lost 5 bases and the V segment lost 2 bases, leaving 4 bases of the junction unmatched.